Described below is a single TCR beta chain sequence and its context. Antigen: not known. The data are from a study of Ad26.COV2.S vaccination and SARS-CoV-2 variants. Findings and limits, study-wide: Placebo and vaccine recipients had non-spike TCR breadth that was similar. A substantial breadth of spike-specific CD8+ and CD4+ T cell responses after vaccination has been reported. It is possible that the TCR breadth and depth analyses underestimated the total T cell responses. Individuals receiving vaccine had higher spike-specific TCR breadth than placebo recipients did.

Per germline, CDR1 MDHEN and CDR2 SYDVKM. This CDR3 comprises 15 residues. The V and J ends lost 1 base and 2 bases respectively, with 8 bases between them. Measured with immunoSEQ multiplex PCR; TCRdb has only the in-frame clones, and not every one. Found here are roughly 40,000 clones, roughly 83% of them singletons; the top ten hold roughly 45%. The sequencing used peripheral blood, collected after recovery from COVID-19. V usage is TRBV28 and J usage is TRBJ1-4; maybe TRBD1 (5 bases). This TCR derives from a human donor who had recovered from COVID-19. CDR3 DNA: TGTGCCAGCAGTTTATTCAGGGAGACTAATGAAAAACTGTTTTTT. Its protein is CASSLFRETNEKLFF.